The 22 T cell receptor beta chains given below trace back to one sample, sequenced in a study of cytomegalovirus exposure and HLA in healthy donors. This PCR relied on a set of 60 Vbeta primers and 13 Jbeta primers. This table comes from immunoSEQ multiplex PCR, and its TCRdb copy is limited to in-frame clones, with some not included. The table for this sample gives roughly 60,000 clones. The sequencing sample was made of PBMCs. These TCRs come from a woman aged 18-29 years in good health and CMV-seronegative.

The chain is built from TRBV29-1 and TRBJ2-7; TRBD2 matches at 8 bases. With 0 bases clipped from V and 1 base from J, the junction kept 2 bases outside the gene matches. CDR3 length equals 14 residues. Germline CDR1 SQVTM, CDR2 ANQGSEA. CDR3 nucleotide sequence: TGCAGCGTTGAAGAGGCGGGGGGATCCTACGAGCAGTACTTC. This gives the protein CSVEEAGGSYEQYF.

The V gene is TRBV2, the J gene TRBJ2-7; 10 bases map to TRBD1. Unmatched junction bases numbered 11, after V lost 11 bases and J lost 4 bases. This CDR3 comprises 14 residues. In germline, CDR1 is SNHLY, CDR2 FYNNEI. CDR3 nucleotides: TGTGCCCGCGAGGGGACAGGGGAGGATTACGAGCAGTACTTC. It yields the protein CAREGTGEDYEQYF.

The chain uses TRBV19 and TRBJ1-1; D gene uncertain. Germline-derived CDR1 and CDR2 are LNHDA and SQIVND (reference sequence). This CDR3 has 13 amino acids. V lost 7 bases to trimming and J lost 0 bases, with 9 bases between them. The DNA of the CDR3 is TGTGCCAGTAATTCGCAGGTGAACACTGAAGCTTTCTTT. Protein: CASNSQVNTEAFF.

The chain links TRBV25-1 to TRBJ2-4; 7 bases line up with TRBD2. The germline gives CDR1 MGHDK, CDR2 SYGVNS. The CDR3 runs 15 residues. V lost 6 bases and J lost 3; bases outside the gene matches: 8. The CDR3 bases are TGTGCCAGCAGGGACCCTCTAGCGGACAAAAACATTCAGTACTTC. Translation gives CASRDPLADKNIQYF. The full variable domain, its missing parts supplied by reference TRBV25-1 and TRBJ2-4, is EADIYQTPRYLVIGTGKKITLECSQTMGHDKMYWYQQDPGMELHLIHYSYGVNSTEKGDLSSESTVSRIRTEHFPLTLESARPSHTSQYLCASRDPLADKNIQYFGAGTRLSVL.

The chain links TRBV29-1 to TRBJ2-3; no definite D call. The germline V gene has CDR1 SQVTM and CDR2 ANQGSEA. Between the trimmed V and J ends, which lost 3 bases and 0 bases, there was a span of 10 bases. The CDR3 sequence is 14 residues long. The CDR3 loop reads CSVDFPQSTDTQYF. CDR3 DNA: TGCAGCGTTGATTTTCCACAGAGCACAGATACGCAGTATTTT.

This chain connects TRBV5-1 to TRBJ2-3; D ambiguous. V was cut by 0 bases and J by 2 bases, with 7 bases left in between. Germline V CDR1 and CDR2: SGHRS, YFSETQ. The CDR3 is 14 amino acids. DNA of the CDR3: TGCGCCAGCAGCTTGGCCCTCTCCACAGATACGCAGTATTTT. The encoded protein is CASSLALSTDTQYF.

The chain couples TRBV19 to TRBJ1-2; 7 bases are a match to TRBD1. The CDR3 runs to 16 residues. The J segment lost 5 bases and the V segment lost 4 bases, leaving 13 bases of the junction unmatched. Germline lookup yields CDR1 LNHDA and CDR2 SQIVND (reference sequence). The CDR3 region is CASSTQLEGAGYGYTF. CDR3 in DNA: TGTGCCAGTAGTACACAGCTTGAGGGGGCTGGGTATGGCTACACCTTC.

The chain couples TRBV5-6 to TRBJ2-3, with a possible D match to TRBD1 (5 bases). V was clipped by 5 bases and J by 0 bases, with 22 bases between them. The length of the CDR3 is 18 residues. Germline V gene lookup returns CDR1 SGHDT and CDR2 YYEEEE. The CDR3 DNA follows: TGTGCCAGCAGTTCATCTGCCCACAGGTACAGGAGCACAGATACGCAGTATTTT. Residues: CASSSSAHRYRSTDTQYF. Variable domain in full (rest from reference TRBV5-6 and TRBJ2-3): DAGVTQSPTHLIKTRGQQVTLRCSPKSGHDTVSWYQQALGQGPQFIFQYYEEEERQRGNFPDRFSGHQFPNYSSELNVNALLLGDSALYLCASSSSAHRYRSTDTQYFGPGTRLTVL.

V and J are TRBV27 and TRBJ1-4, with TRBD1 identical over 7 bases. CDR1 and CDR2 from the germline V gene are MNHEY and SMNVEV (reference sequence). This CDR3 spans 13 amino acids. J gave up 5 bases and V 8 bases, and 5 bases lay outside the gene matches. The DNA of the CDR3 is TGTGCCAGCCGGACAGGCACGAATGAAAAACTGTTTTTT. Amino acid sequence: CASRTGTNEKLFF. Using reference TRBV27 and TRBJ1-4 for the parts outside the CDR3, the full variable domain is EAQVTQNPRYLITVTGKKLTVTCSQNMNHEYMSWYRQDPGLGLRQIYYSMNVEVTDKGDVPEGYKVSRKEKRNFPLILESPSPNQTSLYFCASRTGTNEKLFFGSGTQLSVL.

This rearrangement joins TRBV6-1 to TRBJ1-2, with 10 nucleotides matching TRBD1. The germline V gene has CDR1 MNHNS and CDR2 SASEGT. After removal of 1 base from V and 8 bases from J, the junction contained 4 bases not matched to a gene. CDR3 length: 14 amino acids. CDR3 amino acids: CASSEGQGADGYTF. The DNA of the CDR3 is TGTGCCAGCAGTGAAGGACAGGGGGCCGACGGCTACACCTTC.

This sequence joins TRBV6-1 and TRBJ2-5; 7 bases align to TRBD1. V trimming: 7 bases; J trimming: 4 bases; junction bases outside the gene matches: 12. The CDR3 contains 15 residues. The germline gives CDR1 MNHNS, CDR2 SASEGT. As DNA, the CDR3 is TGTGCCAGCATCTCGACAGGGAAAGTTGGAGAGACCCAGTACTTC. Translation gives CASISTGKVGETQYF.

The gene calls are TRBV7-9 and TRBJ1-1; 7 bases line up with TRBD1. V was pared by 5 bases and J by 4 bases, with 13 bases of the junction left unmatched. CDR3 length equals 16 residues. Germline loops: CDR1 SEHNR, CDR2 FQNEAQ (reference sequence). The CDR3 here is CASSHRKTGRATEAFF. DNA for the CDR3: TGTGCCAGCAGCCATAGAAAGACAGGGCGGGCCACTGAAGCTTTCTTT.

The CDR3 loop is CASSLGNNEQFF. The DNA of the CDR3 is TGCGCCAGCAGCTTGGGTAACAATGAGCAGTTCTTC. J is TRBJ2-1 and V is TRBV5-1; no reliable D call. Between the trimmed V and J ends, which lost 0 bases and 5 bases, there was a span of 3 bases. The germline gives CDR1 SGHRS, CDR2 YFSETQ. This CDR3 has 12 amino acids.

The rearrangement joins TRBV6-5 to TRBJ1-1; possibly TRBD1 for D (5 bases). CDR3 length: 13 residues. Germline V gene data show CDR1 as MNHEY and CDR2 as SVGAGI. Trimming cost V 4 bases and J 4 bases, with 10 bases left between them. CDR3 bases: TGTGCCAGCAGTTCGGGGGTTCGCACTGAAGCTTTCTTT. It encodes CASSSGVRTEAFF.

The rearrangement joins TRBV30 to TRBJ2-3; 9 nucleotides align to TRBD2. Germline lookup yields CDR1 GTSNPN and CDR2 SVGIG (reference sequence). The CDR3 consists of 15 residues. The ends lost 1 base at V and 6 bases at J; junction bases unmatched: 8. The CDR3 DNA sequence: TGTGCCTGGAGTGGGGTCGCGGGAGGGGGTGATACGCAGTATTTT. Translated: CAWSGVAGGGDTQYF.

V and J are TRBV6-5 and TRBJ1-5; D not certain. Germline CDR1 and CDR2: MNHEY and SVGAGI. Trimming took 8 bases from V and 5 from J, leaving 16 bases between them. The CDR3 is 14 residues long. The CDR3 here is CASQEHESHQPQHF. CDR3 in DNA: TGTGCCAGCCAAGAACACGAAAGTCATCAGCCCCAGCATTTT.

V and J are TRBV15 and TRBJ1-2; TRBD1 aligns across 10 bases. This CDR3 region has 15 residues. The germline V gene encodes CDR1 LNHNV and CDR2 YYDKDF (reference sequence). The junction had 5 bases not matched to a gene; V was cut back by 1 base and J by 6 bases. CDR3 loop: CATSRADRGSDGYTF. Here the CDR3 DNA reads TGTGCCACCAGCAGAGCGGACAGGGGGTCCGATGGCTACACCTTC. Full variable domain (rest looked up from reference TRBV15 and TRBJ1-2): DAMVIQNPRYQVTQFGKPVTLSCSQTLNHNVMYWYQQKSSQAPKLLFHYYDKDFNNEADTPDNFQSRRPNTSFCFLDIRSPGLGDTAMYLCATSRADRGSDGYTFGSGTRLTVV.

The rearrangement links TRBV29-1 to TRBJ1-2; a weak D match, TRBD1 (6 bases). The CDR3 has 10 residues. The V gene lost 5 bases and the J gene lost 8 bases, with 9 bases spanning the gap. CDR1 is SQVTM, CDR2 ANQGSEA, per germline. CDR3 in amino acids: CSVQGPGYTF. The CDR3 coding sequence is TGCAGCGTTCAGGGGCCAGGCTACACCTTC.

The chain carries TRBV18 and TRBJ1-6; D not certain. Germline loops: CDR1 KGHSH, CDR2 LQKENI. V lost 2 bases and J 9 bases, leaving 8 bases between the germline ends. CDR3 length equals 13 residues. DNA for the CDR3: TGTGCCAGCTCACCATCTCGGGGTTCACCCCTCCACTTT. It translates to CASSPSRGSPLHF.

The chain couples TRBV6-1 to TRBJ2-1, with 7 nucleotides matching TRBD2. Unmatched junction bases numbered 15, after V lost 10 bases and J lost 9 bases. Germline CDR1 reads MNHNS; CDR2 reads SASEGT. The CDR3 extends over 14 amino acids. The CDR3 DNA is TGTGCCACTACGAGGACTAGAGCCCCCTTTGAGCAGTTCTTC. It is translated as CATTRTRAPFEQFF.

The chain couples TRBV2 to TRBJ1-5; D unclear. The CDR3 length is 14 residues. The V end was cut by 8 bases, the J end by 0 bases, with 11 bases between. Per the germline V gene, CDR1 is SNHLY and CDR2 is FYNNEI. This chain's CDR3 is CASGEVHSNQPQHF. In DNA, the CDR3 is TGTGCCAGCGGAGAGGTTCATAGCAATCAGCCCCAGCATTTT. Combining the CDR3 with reference TRBV2 and TRBJ1-5 gives the whole variable domain EPEVTQTPSHQVTQMGQEVILRCVPISNHLYFYWYRQILGQKVEFLVSFYNNEISEKSEIFDDQFSVERPDGSNFTLKIRSTKLEDSAMYFCASGEVHSNQPQHFGDGTRLSIL.

The V call is TRBV9, the J call TRBJ2-7; 10 bases agree with TRBD1. Trimming at V came to 4 bases and at J to 7 bases, leaving 11 bases not matched to a gene. Germline V gives CDR1 SGDLS, CDR2 YYNGEE. This CDR3 spans 15 amino acids. The CDR3 loop reads CASSHRDRGRGEQYF. The DNA of the CDR3 is TGTGCCAGCAGCCATCGCGACAGGGGGCGGGGGGAGCAGTACTTC.